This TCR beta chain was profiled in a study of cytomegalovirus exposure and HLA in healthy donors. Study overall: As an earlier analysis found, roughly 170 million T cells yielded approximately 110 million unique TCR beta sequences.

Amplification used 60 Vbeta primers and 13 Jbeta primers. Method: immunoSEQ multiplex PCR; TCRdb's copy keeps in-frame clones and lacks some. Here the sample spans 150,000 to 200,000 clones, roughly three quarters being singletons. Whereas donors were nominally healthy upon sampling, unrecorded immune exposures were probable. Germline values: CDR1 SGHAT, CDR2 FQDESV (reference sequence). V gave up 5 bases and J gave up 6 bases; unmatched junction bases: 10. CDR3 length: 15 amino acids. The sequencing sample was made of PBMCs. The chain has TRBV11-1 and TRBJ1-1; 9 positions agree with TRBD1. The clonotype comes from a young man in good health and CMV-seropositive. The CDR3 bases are TGTGCCAGCAGCGGCCCGGGACAGGGCCTTCCTGAAGCTTTCTTT. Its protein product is CASSGPGQGLPEAFF.